The following is a T cell receptor beta chain sequence with its context. Its antigen is currently not known. No much larger clone exists at a distance of one base, and base qualities are not known. Other nucleotide sequences from this sample produce the same CDR3. In the prospective study, participants were about 18 to 95 years old, resided in 24 geographic areas of the United States, and were enrolled through a virtual design. To assign participants to cohorts, the prospective study relied on clinical history that participants themselves reported in a screening survey and a study questionnaire. Mobile phlebotomists in the prospective study collected whole blood, serum and a nasopharyngeal or oropharyngeal swab from every participant. Participants in the prospective study had the option to provide additional blood draws and questionnaires over a roughly two-month period. Before DNA extraction, prospective study blood samples were shipped either frozen or at room temperature.

This sample was included in a study of blood T cell repertoires in COVID-19 (dated by TCRdb to about 2020). With regard to the full study: For ImmuneRACE Cohort 3, a participant was defined as recovered based on two consecutive negative NP/OP PCR tests, clearance by a healthcare professional, or resolution of symptoms. The repertoires were released in a freely available public database meant as a resource for research on the immune response to SARS-CoV-2. Where HLA class I and class II types were available, the types were taken from metadata supplied by the sample provider, not from assay-based typing. Collaborator samples came from the United States, Italy and Spain and covered acute and convalescent phases of COVID-19. Subjects who had been exposed to COVID-19, were actively infected with it, or had recovered from it provided the deeply sampled blood TCRbeta repertoires that made up the dataset. Samples came from the ongoing ImmuneRACE study (first 160 participants) plus 1,254 subjects from 6 global collaborators. The prospective study material was composed of cDNA or gDNA derived from T cells, B-cell-depleted T cells, or PBMCs. A de-identified subject ID, COVID-19 status, age in years and sex were almost always included in the sample metadata.

What the work shows at the level of the full study, not this receptor alone: How much clinical and demographic metadata was included differed by source and by participant, and the metadata was provided uncurated.

TCRbeta CDR3 regions were amplified from genomic DNA by means of the immunoSEQ Assay, a bias-controlled multiplex PCR. The study's processing was this. The number of nucleated cells in each sample was estimated by amplification of reference gene primers within the assay. To quantify the absolute abundance of each unique TCRbeta CDR3 rearrangement, sequence reads were collapsed and filtered. For each sample, productive Simpson clonality was calculated as the square root of Simpson's diversity index across productive rearrangements. TCRdb provides this immuneACCESS table in a form limited to in-frame rearrangements. Some clones are lacking; in checked studies, under half of them reflect an unresolved V gene, and why the rest are absent is not known. V and J calls and clone size follow that table, whereas D and trimming were derived from the DNA. This sample is represented by about 270,000 clones; approximately 90% of them were singletons. Around 2% of the sample is in the top ten clones.

The sample consisted of PBMCs or T cells enriched from blood (not recorded which). This TCR came from a woman aged 60-75 years in a cohort exposed to, infected with or recovered from COVID-19 (not recorded which).

The DNA sequence is given as TGCGCCAGCAGCCTAAGCACAGATACGCAGTATTTT. It translates as CASSLSTDTQYF. The chain was built from TRBV5-1 and TRBJ2-3, with an unclear D gene assignment. The germline V gene provides CDR1 SGHRS and CDR2 YFSETQ. Deletion took 4 bases off V and 0 bases off J, with a span of 3 bases between the germline ends. The CDR3 spans 12 residues, from the cysteine through the phenylalanine. The sequence is cut down to CDR3 DNA, 36 bases in frame from base 1.